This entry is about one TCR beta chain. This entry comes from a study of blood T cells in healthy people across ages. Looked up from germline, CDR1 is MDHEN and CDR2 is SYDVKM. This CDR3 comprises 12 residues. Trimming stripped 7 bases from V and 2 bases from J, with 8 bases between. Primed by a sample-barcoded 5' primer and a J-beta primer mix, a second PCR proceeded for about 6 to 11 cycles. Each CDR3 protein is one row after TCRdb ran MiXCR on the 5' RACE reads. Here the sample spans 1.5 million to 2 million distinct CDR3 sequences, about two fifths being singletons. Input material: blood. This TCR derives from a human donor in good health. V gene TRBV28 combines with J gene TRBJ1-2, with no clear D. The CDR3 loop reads CASKNRNYGYTF. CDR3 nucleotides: TGTGCCAGCAAGAACAGAAACTATGGCTACACCTTC.